The present T cell receptor beta chain was sequenced within a study of blood T cell repertoires in COVID-19. Study overall: Researchers got acute and convalescent COVID-19 samples from the United States, Italy and Spain. T cells, B-cell-depleted T cells, or PBMCs supplied cDNA or gDNA.

As processed by the authors: Nucleated cell number was recorded as an estimate derived from reference gene primer amplification. The protocol was immunoSEQ multiplex PCR, while the TCRdb copy is restricted to in-frame clones and leaves out a portion. Clone size and V and J calls were adopted from that table, with D and trimming inferred from the DNA. Of 58,000 or so clones listed, 65% to 75% were seen once; the top ten hold approximately 30%. This clone was detected only a few times. The ends lost 10 bases at V and 5 bases at J; junction bases unmatched: 5. Germline CDR1 reads MNHEY; CDR2 reads SVGAGI. The CDR3 contains 14 residues.

Material for sequencing was peripheral blood. This chain joins TRBV6-5 and TRBJ2-3; 14 bases agree with TRBD2. The clonotype comes from a woman older than 75 with acute or convalescent COVID-19. The CDR3 reads CATRLAGGGDTQYF. The CDR3 nucleotides are TGTGCCACGAGACTAGCGGGGGGGGGAGATACGCAGTATTTT.